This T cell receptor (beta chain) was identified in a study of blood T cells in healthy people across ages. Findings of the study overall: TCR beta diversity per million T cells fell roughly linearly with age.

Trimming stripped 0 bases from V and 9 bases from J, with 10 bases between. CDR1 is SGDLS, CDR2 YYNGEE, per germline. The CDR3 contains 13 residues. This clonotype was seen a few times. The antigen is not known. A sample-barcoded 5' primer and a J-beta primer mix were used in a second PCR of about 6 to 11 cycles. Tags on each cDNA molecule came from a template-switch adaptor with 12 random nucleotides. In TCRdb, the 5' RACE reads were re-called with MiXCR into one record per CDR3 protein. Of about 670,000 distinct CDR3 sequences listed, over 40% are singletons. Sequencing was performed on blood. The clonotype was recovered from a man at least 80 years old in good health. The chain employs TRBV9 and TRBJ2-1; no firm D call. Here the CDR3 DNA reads TGTGCCAGCAGCGTAGAAGATCGTGTTGAGCAGTTCTTC. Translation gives CASSVEDRVEQFF.